This entry describes one T cell receptor (beta chain). Produced via immunoSEQ multiplex PCR; TCRdb's table is partial and in-frame only. Among some 1.5 million clones, 95% to 97% were seen once, and the ten largest hold roughly 1.2%. This specimen belongs to a study of shared clonotypes between healthy human individuals. The junction had 4 bases not matched to a gene; V was cut back by 4 bases and J by 2 bases. The CDR3 length is 14 residues. From germline, CDR1 is SGHTS and CDR2 YDEGEE. The chain couples TRBV5-8 to TRBJ2-5, with TRBD1 identical over 8 bases. The TCR comes from a man between 25 and 39 years old in good health. The sequenced sample consisted of naive CD4+ T cells sorted from blood. Subset of the sample: CD45RA+ positively selected. The CDR3 protein is CASSLGQGQETQYF. CDR3 DNA sequence: TGTGCCAGCAGCCTAGGACAGGGTCAAGAGACCCAGTACTTC.